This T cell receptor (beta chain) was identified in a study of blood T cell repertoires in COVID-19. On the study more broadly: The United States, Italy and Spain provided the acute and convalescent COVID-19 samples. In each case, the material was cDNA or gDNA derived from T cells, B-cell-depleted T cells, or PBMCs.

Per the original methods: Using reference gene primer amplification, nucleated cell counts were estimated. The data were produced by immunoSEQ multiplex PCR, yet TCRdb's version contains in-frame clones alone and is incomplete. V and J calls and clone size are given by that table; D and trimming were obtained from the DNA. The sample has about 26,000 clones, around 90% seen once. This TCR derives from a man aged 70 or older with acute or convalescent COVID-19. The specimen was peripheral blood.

CDR3 bases: TGTGCCAGCAAGGATGGGGCTTCGGGAGATGAAAAACTGTTTTTT. Its translation is CASKDGASGDEKLFF. V is TRBV2 and J is TRBJ1-4; D is perhaps TRBD1 (5 bases). The CDR3 totals 15 residues. The V gene's germline CDR1 is SNHLY and CDR2 FYNNEI. V was cut by 7 bases and J by 6 bases, with 18 bases left in between.